The clone carrying this TCR beta chain was observed at least ten times. Its matching antigen is unknown. The CDR3 covers 13 residues. The germline V gene has CDR1 SGHRS and CDR2 YFSETQ. V was shortened by 1 base and J by 7 bases, with 11 bases between the two germline ends. This sample stems from a study of neurological immune-mediated disorders. As for the study in general: In a group of some 35 multiple sclerosis patients, some 31 had the relapsing-remitting type and 3 had the secondary progressive type.

Study-wide results and caveats: In HTLV-1-associated myelopathy, TCR clonal expansion was greatest, and in multiple sclerosis it was least, below healthy controls.

TCRdb re-called the 5' RACE reads through MiXCR, storing one row per CDR3 protein. Of 50,000 to 60,000 distinct CDR3 sequences in the sample, about 4.2% were seen once. The source of this sequence is a middle-aged woman with multiple sclerosis. The sequenced sample was CD4+ T cells from blood. The genes are TRBV5-1 and TRBJ1-2; no clear D. For the CDR3, the DNA is TGCGCCAGCAGCTTGACAGAGATGGGTGGCTACACCTTC. This translates into CASSLTEMGGYTF.